This T cell receptor beta chain stems from a study of T cell changes during pregnancy in multiple sclerosis. TCRdb's table, derived via immunoSEQ multiplex PCR, lists solely in-frame clones and lacks some. The sample records about 93,000 clones, roughly 92% being singletons. This CDR3 contains 14 residues. Trimming took 4 bases from V and 6 from J; bases not matched to a gene: 5. CDR1 and CDR2 (germline): SGHNT, YYREEE (reference sequence). The source is a female donor with multiple sclerosis, enrolled in a pregnancy study. The chain carries TRBV5-4 and TRBJ2-1; 9 positions agree with TRBD1. Sequenced here: peripheral blood, sampled after pregnancy. In DNA form, the CDR3 reads TGTGCCAGCAGCGACAAGACAGGGGGCAATGAGCAGTTCTTC. It codes for CASSDKTGGNEQFF.